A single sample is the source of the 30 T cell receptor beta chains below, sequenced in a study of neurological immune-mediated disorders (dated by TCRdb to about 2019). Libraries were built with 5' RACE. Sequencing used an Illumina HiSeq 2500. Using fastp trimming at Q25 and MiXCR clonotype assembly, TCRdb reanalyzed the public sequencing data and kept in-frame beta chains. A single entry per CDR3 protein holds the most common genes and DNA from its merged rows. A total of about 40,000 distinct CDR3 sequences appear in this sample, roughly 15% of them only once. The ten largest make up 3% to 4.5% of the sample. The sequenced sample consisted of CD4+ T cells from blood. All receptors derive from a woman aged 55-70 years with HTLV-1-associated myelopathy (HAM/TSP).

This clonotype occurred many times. The chain's CDR3 is CASRGQGLGSPLHF. DNA for the CDR3: TGTGCCAGCAGGGGACAGGGATTGGGTTCACCCCTCCACTTT. The gene calls are TRBV6-5 and TRBJ1-6; TRBD1 matches 9 bases. V shed 6 bases, J shed 9 bases, and the junction held 6 bases outside the gene matches. The CDR3 sequence is 14 residues long. Germline V gives CDR1 MNHEY, CDR2 SVGAGI.

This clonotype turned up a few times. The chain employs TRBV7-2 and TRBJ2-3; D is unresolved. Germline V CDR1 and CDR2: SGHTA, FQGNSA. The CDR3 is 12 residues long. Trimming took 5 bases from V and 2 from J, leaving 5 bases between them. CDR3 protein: CASSPPTDTQYF. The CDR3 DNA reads TGTGCCAGCAGCCCCCCCACAGATACGCAGTATTTT. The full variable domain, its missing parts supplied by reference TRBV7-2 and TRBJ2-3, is GAGVSQSPSNKVTEKGKDVELRCDPISGHTALYWYRQSLGQGLEFLIYFQGNSAPDKSGLPSDRFSAERTGGSVSTLTIQRTQQEDSAVYLCASSPPTDTQYFGPGTRLTVL.

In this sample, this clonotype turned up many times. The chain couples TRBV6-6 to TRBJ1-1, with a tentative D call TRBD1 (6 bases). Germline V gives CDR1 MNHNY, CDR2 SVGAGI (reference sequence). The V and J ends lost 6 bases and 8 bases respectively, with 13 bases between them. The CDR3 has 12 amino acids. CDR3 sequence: CASRTGQFEAFF. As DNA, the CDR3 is TGTGCCAGCAGAACCGGACAGTTCGAAGCTTTCTTT.

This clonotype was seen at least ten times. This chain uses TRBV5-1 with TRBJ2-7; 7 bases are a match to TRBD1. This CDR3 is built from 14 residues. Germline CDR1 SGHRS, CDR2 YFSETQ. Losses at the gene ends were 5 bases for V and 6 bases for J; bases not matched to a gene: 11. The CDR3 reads CASRPRDRKGEQYF. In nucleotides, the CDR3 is TGCGCCAGCAGGCCTAGGGACAGAAAGGGCGAGCAGTACTTC.

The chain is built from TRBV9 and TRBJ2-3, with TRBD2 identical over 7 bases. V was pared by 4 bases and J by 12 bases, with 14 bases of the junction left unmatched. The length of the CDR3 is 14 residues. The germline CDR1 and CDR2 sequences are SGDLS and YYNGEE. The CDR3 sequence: CASSPRWGRETQYF. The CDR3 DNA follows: TGTGCCAGCAGCCCGCGCTGGGGGAGGGAGACCCAGTATTTT.

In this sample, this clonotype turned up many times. The CDR3: CSARTGGDQPQHF. Written as DNA, the CDR3 is TGCAGTGCTAGGACAGGGGGGGATCAGCCCCAGCATTTT. J is TRBJ1-5 and V is TRBV20-1, with 9 bases fitting TRBD1. The CDR3 has 13 amino acids. V gave up 3 bases and J gave up 5 bases; unmatched junction bases: 2. The V gene's germline CDR1 is DFQATT and CDR2 SNEGSKA (reference sequence).

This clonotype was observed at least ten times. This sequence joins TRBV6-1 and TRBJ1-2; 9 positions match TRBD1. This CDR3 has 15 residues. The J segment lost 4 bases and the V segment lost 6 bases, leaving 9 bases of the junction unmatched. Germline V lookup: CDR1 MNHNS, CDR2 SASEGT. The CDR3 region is CASRSGQGKGYGYTF. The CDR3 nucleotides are TGTGCCAGCAGGTCAGGACAGGGGAAGGGCTATGGCTACACCTTC.

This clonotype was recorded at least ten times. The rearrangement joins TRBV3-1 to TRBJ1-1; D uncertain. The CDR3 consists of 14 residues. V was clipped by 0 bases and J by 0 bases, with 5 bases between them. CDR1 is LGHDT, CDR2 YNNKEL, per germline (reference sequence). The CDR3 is CASSQEPMNTEAFF. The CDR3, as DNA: TGTGCCAGCAGCCAAGAACCCATGAACACTGAAGCTTTCTTT.

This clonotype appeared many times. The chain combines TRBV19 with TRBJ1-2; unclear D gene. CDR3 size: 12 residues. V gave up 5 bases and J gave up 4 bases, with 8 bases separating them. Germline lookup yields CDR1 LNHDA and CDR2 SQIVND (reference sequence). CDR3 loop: CASSPILYGYTF. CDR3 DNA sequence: TGTGCCAGTAGTCCGATCCTCTATGGCTACACCTTC.

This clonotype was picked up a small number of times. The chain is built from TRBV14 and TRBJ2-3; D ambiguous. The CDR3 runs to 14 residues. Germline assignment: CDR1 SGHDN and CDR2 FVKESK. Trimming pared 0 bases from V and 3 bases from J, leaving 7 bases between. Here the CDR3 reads CASSQEWGTDTQYF. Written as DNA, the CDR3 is TGTGCCAGCAGCCAAGAATGGGGTACAGATACGCAGTATTTT.

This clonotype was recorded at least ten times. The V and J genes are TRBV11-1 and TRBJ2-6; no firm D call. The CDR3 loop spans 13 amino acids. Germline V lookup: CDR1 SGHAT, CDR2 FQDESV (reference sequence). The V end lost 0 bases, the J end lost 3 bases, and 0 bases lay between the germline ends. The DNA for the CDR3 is TGTGCCAGCAGCTTAGCTGGGGCCAACGTCCTGACTTTC. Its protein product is CASSLAGANVLTF.

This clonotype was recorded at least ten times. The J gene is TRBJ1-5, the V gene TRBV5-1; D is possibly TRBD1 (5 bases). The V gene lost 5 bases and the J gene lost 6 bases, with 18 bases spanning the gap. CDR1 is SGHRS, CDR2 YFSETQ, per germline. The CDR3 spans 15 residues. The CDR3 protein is CASRPDSLAGQPQHF. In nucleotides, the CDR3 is TGCGCCAGCAGACCTGACAGTTTAGCAGGTCAGCCCCAGCATTTT.

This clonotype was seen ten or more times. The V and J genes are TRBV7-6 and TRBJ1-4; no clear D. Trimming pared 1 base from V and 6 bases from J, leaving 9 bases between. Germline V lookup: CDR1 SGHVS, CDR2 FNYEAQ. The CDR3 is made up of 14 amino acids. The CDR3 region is CASSLGGLDEKLFF. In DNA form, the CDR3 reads TGTGCCAGCAGCTTAGGAGGGCTAGATGAAAAACTGTTTTTT.

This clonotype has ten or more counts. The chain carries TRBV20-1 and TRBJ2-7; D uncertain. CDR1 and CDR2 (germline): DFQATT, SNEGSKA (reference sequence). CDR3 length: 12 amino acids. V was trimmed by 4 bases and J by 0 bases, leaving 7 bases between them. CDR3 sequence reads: CSAKRSSYEQYF. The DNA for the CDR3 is TGCAGTGCTAAAAGAAGCTCCTACGAGCAGTACTTC.

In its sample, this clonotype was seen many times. The CDR3 spells CASSLGWVRINEQFF. Here the CDR3 DNA reads TGTGCCAGCAGCTTGGGATGGGTCAGGATCAATGAGCAGTTCTTC. The gene calls are TRBV5-5 and TRBJ2-1; D is unclear. The CDR3 loop spans 15 amino acids. CDR1 is SGHKS, CDR2 YYEKEE, per germline (reference sequence). Trimming removed 0 bases from V and 6 bases from J, with 13 bases in between.

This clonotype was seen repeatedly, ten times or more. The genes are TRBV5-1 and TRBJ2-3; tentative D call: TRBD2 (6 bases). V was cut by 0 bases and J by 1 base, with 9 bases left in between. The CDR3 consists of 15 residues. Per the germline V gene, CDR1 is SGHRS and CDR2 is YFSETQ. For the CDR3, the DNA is TGCGCCAGCAGCTTGGTGGCTAGCGGCACAGATACGCAGTATTTT. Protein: CASSLVASGTDTQYF.

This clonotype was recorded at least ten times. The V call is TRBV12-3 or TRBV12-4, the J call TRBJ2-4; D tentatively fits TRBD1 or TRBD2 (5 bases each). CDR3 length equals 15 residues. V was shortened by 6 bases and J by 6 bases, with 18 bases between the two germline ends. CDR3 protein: CASRRTGTGPNIQYF. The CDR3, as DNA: TGTGCCAGCAGGAGGACCGGGACGGGCCCAAACATTCAGTACTTC.

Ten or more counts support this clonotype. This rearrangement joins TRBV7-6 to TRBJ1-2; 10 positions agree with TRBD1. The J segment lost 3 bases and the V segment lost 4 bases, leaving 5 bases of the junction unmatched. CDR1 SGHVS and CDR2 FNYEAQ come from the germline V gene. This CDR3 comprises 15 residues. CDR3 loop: CASSSGQGMDYGYTF. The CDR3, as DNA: TGTGCCAGCAGCTCGGGACAGGGGATGGACTATGGCTACACCTTC.

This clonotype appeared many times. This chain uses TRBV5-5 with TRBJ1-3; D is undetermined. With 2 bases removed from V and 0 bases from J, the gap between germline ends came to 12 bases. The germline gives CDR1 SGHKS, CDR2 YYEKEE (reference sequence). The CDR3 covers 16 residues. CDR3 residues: CASSFLPTLSGNTIYF. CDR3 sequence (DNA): TGTGCCAGCAGCTTCCTGCCCACGCTCTCTGGAAACACCATATATTTT.

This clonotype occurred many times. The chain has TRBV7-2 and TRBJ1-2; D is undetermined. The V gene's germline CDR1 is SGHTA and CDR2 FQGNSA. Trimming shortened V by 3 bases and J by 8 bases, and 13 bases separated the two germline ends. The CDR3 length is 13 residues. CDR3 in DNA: TGTGCCAGCAGCTTCCAGCAACTACGGGGCTACACCTTC. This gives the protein CASSFQQLRGYTF.

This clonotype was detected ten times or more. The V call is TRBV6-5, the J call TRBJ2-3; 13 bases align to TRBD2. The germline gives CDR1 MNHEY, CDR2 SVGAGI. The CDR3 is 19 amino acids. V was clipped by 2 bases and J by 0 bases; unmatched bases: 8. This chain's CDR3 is CASSYLAPGLAGSTDTQYF. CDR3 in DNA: TGTGCCAGCAGTTACCTAGCCCCGGGACTAGCGGGGAGCACAGATACGCAGTATTTT.

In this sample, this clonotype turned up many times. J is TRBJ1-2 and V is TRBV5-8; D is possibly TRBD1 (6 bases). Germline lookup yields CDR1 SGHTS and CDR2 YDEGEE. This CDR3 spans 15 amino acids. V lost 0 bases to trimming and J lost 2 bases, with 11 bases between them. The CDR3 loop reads CASSLGPGANYGYTF. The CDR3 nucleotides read TGTGCCAGCAGCTTGGGGCCGGGGGCAAACTATGGCTACACCTTC.

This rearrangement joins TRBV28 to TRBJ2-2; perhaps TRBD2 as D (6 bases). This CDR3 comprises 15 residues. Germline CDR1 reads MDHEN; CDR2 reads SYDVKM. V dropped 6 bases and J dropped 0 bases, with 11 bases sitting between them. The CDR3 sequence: CASRTWGANTGELFF. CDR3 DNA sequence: TGTGCCAGCAGAACCTGGGGGGCGAACACCGGGGAGCTGTTTTTT.

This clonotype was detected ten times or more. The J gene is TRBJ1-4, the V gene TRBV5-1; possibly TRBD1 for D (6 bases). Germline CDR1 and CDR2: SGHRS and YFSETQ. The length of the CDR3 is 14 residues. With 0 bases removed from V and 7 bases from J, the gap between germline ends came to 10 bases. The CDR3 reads CASSLDRATEKLFF. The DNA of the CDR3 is TGCGCCAGCAGCTTGGACAGGGCGACTGAAAAACTGTTTTTT.

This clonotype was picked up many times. Here the CDR3 reads CAISESNRAGNTIYF. The DNA for the CDR3 is TGTGCCATCAGTGAGTCGAATAGGGCCGGAAACACCATATATTTT. The chain has TRBV10-3 and TRBJ1-3; D remains ambiguous. Germline-derived CDR1 and CDR2 are ENHRY and SYGVKD. The CDR3 spans 15 residues. V was cut by 0 bases and J by 4 bases, with 10 bases left in between.

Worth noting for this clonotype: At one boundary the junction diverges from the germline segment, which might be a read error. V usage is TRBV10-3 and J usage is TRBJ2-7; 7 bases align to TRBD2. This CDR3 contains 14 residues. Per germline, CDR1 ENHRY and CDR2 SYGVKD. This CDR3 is CAISETASGGRRTF. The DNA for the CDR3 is TGTGCCATCAGTGAGACGGCTAGCGGAGGGCGCCGGACTTTC.

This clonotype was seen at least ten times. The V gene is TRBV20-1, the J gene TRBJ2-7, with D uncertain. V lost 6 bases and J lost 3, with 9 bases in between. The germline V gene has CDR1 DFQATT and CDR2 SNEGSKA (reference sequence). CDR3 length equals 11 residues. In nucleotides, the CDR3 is TGCAGTGCAAGCTGGGACTACGAGCAGTACTTC. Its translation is CSASWDYEQYF.

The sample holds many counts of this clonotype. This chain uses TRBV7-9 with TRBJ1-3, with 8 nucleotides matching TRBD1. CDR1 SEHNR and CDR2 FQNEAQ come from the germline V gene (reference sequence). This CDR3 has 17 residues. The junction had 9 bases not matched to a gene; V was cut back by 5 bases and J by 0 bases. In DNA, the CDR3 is TGTGCCAGCAGCCAACCCGGGACAGGAGTCTCTGGAAACACCATATATTTT. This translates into CASSQPGTGVSGNTIYF.

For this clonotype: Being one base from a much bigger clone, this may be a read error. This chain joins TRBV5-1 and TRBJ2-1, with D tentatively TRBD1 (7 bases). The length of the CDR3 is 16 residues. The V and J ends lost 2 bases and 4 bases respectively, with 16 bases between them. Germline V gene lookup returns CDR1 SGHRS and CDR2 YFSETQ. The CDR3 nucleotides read TGCGCCAGCAGCTTAACGTTCAGGGGGGTTTACAATGAGCAGTTCTTC. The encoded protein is CASSLTFRGVYNEQFF.

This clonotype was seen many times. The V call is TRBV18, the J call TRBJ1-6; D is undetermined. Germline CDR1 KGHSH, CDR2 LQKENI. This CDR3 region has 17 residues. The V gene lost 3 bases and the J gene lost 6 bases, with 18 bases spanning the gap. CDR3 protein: CASSPPIGAGANSPLHF. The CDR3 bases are TGTGCCAGCTCACCCCCGATAGGAGCAGGAGCTAATTCACCCCTCCACTTT.